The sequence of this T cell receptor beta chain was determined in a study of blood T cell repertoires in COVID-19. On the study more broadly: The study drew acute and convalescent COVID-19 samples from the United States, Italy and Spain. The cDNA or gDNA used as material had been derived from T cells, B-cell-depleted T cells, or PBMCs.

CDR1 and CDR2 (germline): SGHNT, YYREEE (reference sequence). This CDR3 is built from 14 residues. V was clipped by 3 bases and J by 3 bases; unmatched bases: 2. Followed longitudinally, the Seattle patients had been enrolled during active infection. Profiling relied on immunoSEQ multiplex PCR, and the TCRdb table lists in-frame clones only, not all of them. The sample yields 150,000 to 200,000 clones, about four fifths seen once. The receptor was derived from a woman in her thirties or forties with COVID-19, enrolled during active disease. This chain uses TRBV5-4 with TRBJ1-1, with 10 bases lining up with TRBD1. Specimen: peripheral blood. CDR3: CASSSGTGDTEAFF. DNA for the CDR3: TGTGCCAGCAGCTCCGGGACAGGGGACACTGAAGCTTTCTTT. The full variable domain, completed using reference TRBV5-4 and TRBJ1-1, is ETGVTQSPTHLIKTRGQQVTLRCSSQSGHNTVSWYQQALGQGPQFIFQYYREEENGRGNFPPRFSGLQFPNYSSELNVNALELDDSALYLCASSSGTGDTEAFFGQGTRLTVV.